This is a list of T cell receptor beta chains from one sample in a study of cytomegalovirus exposure and HLA in healthy donors. TCRdb's copy holds only in-frame clones and misses some; the assay was immunoSEQ multiplex PCR. The table lists some 170,000 clones, roughly 79% of them singletons, with about 13% in the top ten. The sequencing sample was made of PBMCs. The receptors were gathered from a woman between 45 and 65 years old in good health and CMV-seronegative. Each CDR3 is given with its conserved first and last residue. Each record gives: D gene, clone size, J gene, V gene, CDR3 DNA, CDR3 protein. D genes are given only for firm matches. A clone size is listed for some rows: how often the clone was seen (once, few, many), or a class if it is expanded.

D gene: -; clone size: -; J gene: TRBJ1-1; V gene: TRBV14; CDR3 DNA: TGTGCCAGCAGCCAAGACGGTTCGCCGACAGCGCCAGCTTTCTTT; CDR3 protein: CASSQDGSPTAPAFF
D gene: TRBD2; clone size: -; J gene: TRBJ2-3; V gene: TRBV29-1; CDR3 DNA: TGCAGCGTTGATGGGGTCCCAGCGGGGGACCCCACAGATACGCAGTATTTT; CDR3 protein: CSVDGVPAGDPTDTQYF
D gene: -; clone size: -; J gene: TRBJ1-5; V gene: TRBV18; CDR3 DNA: TGTGCCAGCTCACCACCGGAGGGGCGGCGGCGTAGTAGCAATCAGCCCCAGCATTTT; CDR3 protein: CASSPPEGRRRSSNQPQHF
D gene: TRBD1; clone size: few; J gene: TRBJ2-3; V gene: TRBV7-2; CDR3 DNA: TGTGCCAGCAGCTATCCTCAGCAGGGGGAAGACACAGATACGCAGTATTTT; CDR3 protein: CASSYPQQGEDTDTQYF
D gene: -; clone size: -; J gene: TRBJ1-4; V gene: TRBV28; CDR3 DNA: TGTGCCAGCAGGAGGAGTCTCGCCGTCGTAGAACTGTTTTTT; CDR3 protein: CASRRSLAVVELFF
D gene: -; clone size: -; J gene: TRBJ2-3; V gene: TRBV28; CDR3 DNA: TGTGCCAGCAGTTTCGGTGCCGATACGCAGTATTTT; CDR3 protein: CASSFGADTQYF
D gene: TRBD2; clone size: few; J gene: TRBJ2-2; V gene: TRBV7-2; CDR3 DNA: TGTGCCAGCAGCTTACTAGCGGGAGAAACCGGGGAGCTGTTTTTT; CDR3 protein: CASSLLAGETGELFF
D gene: -; clone size: -; J gene: TRBJ1-6; V gene: TRBV14; CDR3 DNA: TGTGCCAGCAGCCAAGGGGAGAATTCACCCCTCCACTTT; CDR3 protein: CASSQGENSPLHF
D gene: -; clone size: -; J gene: TRBJ2-7; V gene: TRBV11-2; CDR3 DNA: TGTGCCAGCAGCTGGGGAGTAGGCTACGAGCAGTACTTC; CDR3 protein: CASSWGVGYEQYF
D gene: -; clone size: -; J gene: TRBJ2-2; V gene: TRBV18; CDR3 DNA: TGTGCCAGCTCACCTCTGGGGGCTTCCCACACCGGGGAGCTGTTTTTT; CDR3 protein: CASSPLGASHTGELFF
D gene: -; clone size: once; J gene: TRBJ1-4; V gene: TRBV10-3; CDR3 DNA: TGTGCCATCAGTGAGTCGGCCGGTATTGCGGGAAAACTGTTTTTT; CDR3 protein: CAISESAGIAGKLFF
D gene: -; clone size: -; J gene: TRBJ1-2; V gene: TRBV4-1; CDR3 DNA: TGCGCCAGCAGCCAAGATAGGCAGGGAAAGAACTATGGCTACACCTTC; CDR3 protein: CASSQDRQGKNYGYTF
D gene: -; clone size: -; J gene: TRBJ1-2; V gene: TRBV2; CDR3 DNA: TGTGCCAGCAGGACTGAGGACTATGGCTACACCTTC; CDR3 protein: CASRTEDYGYTF
D gene: TRBD1; clone size: -; J gene: TRBJ1-2; V gene: TRBV7-9; CDR3 DNA: TGTGCCAGCAGCTTAGCGGGACAGAACAACTATGGCTACACCTTC; CDR3 protein: CASSLAGQNNYGYTF
D gene: -; clone size: -; J gene: TRBJ2-5; V gene: TRBV6-1; CDR3 DNA: TGTGCCAGCAGTTCCACAGGAGAAGAGACCCAGTACTTC; CDR3 protein: CASSSTGEETQYF
D gene: TRBD2; clone size: few; J gene: TRBJ2-4; V gene: TRBV28; CDR3 DNA: TGTGCCAGCAGTCCCTTCCTAGCGGAGGGAAAAAACATTCAGTACTTC; CDR3 protein: CASSPFLAEGKNIQYF
D gene: -; clone size: -; J gene: TRBJ2-7; V gene: TRBV21-1; CDR3 DNA: TGTGCCAGCAGCCGTGCGGACAGGGGTTTCAAGCAGTACTTC; CDR3 protein: CASSRADRGFKQYF
D gene: -; clone size: -; J gene: TRBJ1-2; V gene: TRBV14; CDR3 DNA: TGTGCCACGACTCTTGTTGCCGGGTATGGCTACACCTTC; CDR3 protein: CATTLVAGYGYTF
D gene: TRBD1; clone size: -; J gene: TRBJ1-3; V gene: TRBV18; CDR3 DNA: TGTGCCAGCTCACCAGCGGGACAGGCAAACACCATATATTTT; CDR3 protein: CASSPAGQANTIYF
D gene: TRBD1; clone size: once; J gene: TRBJ1-1; V gene: TRBV18; CDR3 DNA: TGTGCCAGCTCACCGGACAGGGAAGCTTTCTTT; CDR3 protein: CASSPDREAFF
D gene: -; clone size: -; J gene: TRBJ1-2; V gene: TRBV6-6; CDR3 DNA: TGTGCCAGCAGTTACGAGCATTTCTATGGCTACACCTTC; CDR3 protein: CASSYEHFYGYTF
D gene: -; clone size: -; J gene: TRBJ2-7; V gene: TRBV4-2; CDR3 DNA: TGTGCCAGCAGCCAAGTCGCCACACACTACGAGCAGTACTTC; CDR3 protein: CASSQVATHYEQYF
D gene: TRBD2; clone size: few; J gene: TRBJ2-7; V gene: TRBV11-2; CDR3 DNA: TGTGCCAGCAGCTCCGGACTAGCGGGGGCCTACGAGCAGTACTTC; CDR3 protein: CASSSGLAGAYEQYF
D gene: TRBD1; clone size: -; J gene: TRBJ1-2; V gene: TRBV5-1; CDR3 DNA: TGCGCCAGCAGCTTGGACGGGACAGAACAGAACTATGGCTACACCTTC; CDR3 protein: CASSLDGTEQNYGYTF
D gene: -; clone size: -; J gene: TRBJ1-2; V gene: TRBV4-1; CDR3 DNA: TGCGCCAGCAGCCAAGTTAACAGGGCGACTGGCTACACCTTC; CDR3 protein: CASSQVNRATGYTF
D gene: -; clone size: -; J gene: TRBJ1-4; V gene: TRBV25-1; CDR3 DNA: TGTGCCAGCAGTGAAGCCGGGGAGGTTGAAAAACTGTTTTTT; CDR3 protein: CASSEAGEVEKLFF
D gene: TRBD2; clone size: -; J gene: TRBJ2-3; V gene: TRBV9; CDR3 DNA: TGTGCCAGCAGCGTAGGTGGTAGCGGGAGTGATACGCAGTATTTT; CDR3 protein: CASSVGGSGSDTQYF
D gene: -; clone size: -; J gene: TRBJ2-7; V gene: TRBV14; CDR3 DNA: TGTGCCAGCAGCCAAGTGTACTACGAGCAGTACTTC; CDR3 protein: CASSQVYYEQYF
D gene: TRBD2; clone size: -; J gene: TRBJ2-1; V gene: TRBV2; CDR3 DNA: TGTGCCAGCAGGGAAGGACTAGTTCGGTCCTACAATGAGCAGTTCTTC; CDR3 protein: CASREGLVRSYNEQFF
D gene: -; clone size: once; J gene: TRBJ1-2; V gene: TRBV13; CDR3 DNA: TGTGCCAGCAGCCCCCCGGTAGCTGATAAGGTGACTAACTATGGCTACACCTTC; CDR3 protein: CASSPPVADKVTNYGYTF
D gene: TRBD2; clone size: -; J gene: TRBJ2-1; V gene: TRBV13; CDR3 DNA: TGTGCCAGCAGCCTCCGGACTAGCGGGAGTTTGGGTGAGCAGTTCTTC; CDR3 protein: CASSLRTSGSLGEQFF
D gene: -; clone size: -; J gene: TRBJ2-2; V gene: TRBV29-1; CDR3 DNA: TGCAGCGTTAAGGAGTATCCCGGGGAGCTGTTTTTT; CDR3 protein: CSVKEYPGELFF
D gene: TRBD2; clone size: -; J gene: TRBJ2-1; V gene: TRBV29-1; CDR3 DNA: TGCAGCGTTCGGGGGGCCCTAACTAGCGGGAGAAATGAGCAGTTCTTC; CDR3 protein: CSVRGALTSGRNEQFF
D gene: -; clone size: few; J gene: TRBJ2-3; V gene: TRBV6-4; CDR3 DNA: TGTGCCAGCAGTGACTCGATAGCCCCCACAGATACGCAGTATTTT; CDR3 protein: CASSDSIAPTDTQYF
D gene: -; clone size: once; J gene: TRBJ2-3; V gene: TRBV4-2; CDR3 DNA: TGTGCCAGCAGTCGCGGGGCGGTCCACACAGATACGCAGTATTTT; CDR3 protein: CASSRGAVHTDTQYF
D gene: TRBD1; clone size: -; J gene: TRBJ1-1; V gene: TRBV7-9; CDR3 DNA: TGTGCCAGCAGCGGAACACAGGGGACTGAAGCTTTCTTT; CDR3 protein: CASSGTQGTEAFF
D gene: TRBD1; clone size: few; J gene: TRBJ1-5; V gene: TRBV15; CDR3 DNA: TGTGCCACCAGCAGAGATCTAGGGGGGACAGTCCATCAGCCCCAGCATTTT; CDR3 protein: CATSRDLGGTVHQPQHF
D gene: -; clone size: -; J gene: TRBJ1-1; V gene: TRBV19; CDR3 DNA: TGTGCCAGTAGTCGCTCCGGGACATTGGCCTCTGAAGCTTTCTTT; CDR3 protein: CASSRSGTLASEAFF
D gene: TRBD1; clone size: -; J gene: TRBJ2-1; V gene: TRBV6-4; CDR3 DNA: TGTGCCAGCAGTGACGCCGGGGACAGGGGGGGGATCTTC; CDR3 protein: CASSDAGDRGGIF
D gene: -; clone size: -; J gene: TRBJ2-2; V gene: TRBV7-9; CDR3 DNA: TGTGCCAGCAGCCCCGGGGAGGGGGAGCTGTTTTTT; CDR3 protein: CASSPGEGELFF
D gene: -; clone size: -; J gene: TRBJ2-3; V gene: TRBV5-1; CDR3 DNA: TGCGCCAGCAGCTTGGCTGGCGGGGACACAGATACGCAGTATTTT; CDR3 protein: CASSLAGGDTDTQYF
D gene: -; clone size: -; J gene: TRBJ1-2; V gene: TRBV15; CDR3 DNA: TGTGCCACCAGCAGGGACAGTAGAGATGGCTACACCTTC; CDR3 protein: CATSRDSRDGYTF
D gene: -; clone size: -; J gene: TRBJ1-2; V gene: TRBV19; CDR3 DNA: TGTGCCAGTAGTATGACAGAACATGGCTACACCTTC; CDR3 protein: CASSMTEHGYTF
D gene: -; clone size: -; J gene: TRBJ2-3; V gene: TRBV19; CDR3 DNA: TGTGCCAGTCAAAACACAGATACGCAGTATTTT; CDR3 protein: CASQNTDTQYF
D gene: -; clone size: -; J gene: TRBJ1-1; V gene: TRBV5-4; CDR3 DNA: TGTGCCAGCAGCAAGAACTGGGGCGCCGATTCGGGGAACACTGAAGCTTTCTTT; CDR3 protein: CASSKNWGADSGNTEAFF
D gene: TRBD2; clone size: -; J gene: TRBJ2-5; V gene: TRBV5-6; CDR3 DNA: TGTGCCAGCAGCCCGGCAGGGCGGGGGGCGGAGACCCAGTACTTC; CDR3 protein: CASSPAGRGAETQYF